The entry below gives a single T cell receptor (beta chain) sequence along with its context. Its antigen is unidentified. CD45RO-CCR7+CD27+CD95- expression identified naive CD8+ T cells. The authors prepared UMI-labeled TRB cDNA libraries by 5' RACE. TCRdb reprocessed the 5' RACE reads and reports one entry per CDR3 protein, with no DNA. This listing includes about 90,000 distinct CDR3 sequences. Germline CDR1 is SQVTM and CDR2 is ANQGSEA. This CDR3 spans 13 amino acids. The sample originates from a study of CXCR3-negative and CXCR3-positive naive CD8 T cells. Study results and limitations: Compared with CXCR3-negative naive cells, CXCR3-positive naive cells showed more hydrophobic TRB CDR3s. For memory CD8+ cells diversity was much lower, but both naive subsets had comparably high diversity. Naive CXCR3-positive and CXCR3-negative cells shared TRBV-TRBJ usage; memory cells diverged.

The TCR was taken from a human donor in good health. Some clones in this sample may be carry-over from other donors' samples. This rearrangement joins TRBV29-1 to TRBJ1-2; the D call from TCRdb, TRBD1, cannot be confirmed without DNA. The sample consisted of naive CXCR3- CD8+ T cells from blood. This sample's subset: CD45RO-CCR7+CD27+CD95- naive CD8+ T cells lacking CXCR3 (TNR3-). The CDR3 sequence: CSVVSGVDYGYTF.